The T cell receptor (beta chain) described here comes from a study of breast tumors, draining lymph nodes, adjacent tissues. The study, taken as a whole, reports: Tumors had less TCR diversity than lymph nodes, more than nontumor tissue. The lymph node origin of tumor T cells was framed as consistent with a hypothesis, not demonstrated.

TCRdb reprocessed the multiplex PCR reads via MiXCR and lists one record per CDR3 protein. The data hold around 130,000 distinct CDR3 sequences, with roughly 33% observed a single time. To note about this clonotype: The antigen is unknown.

The V gene's germline CDR1 is DFQATT and CDR2 SNEGSKA (reference sequence). This CDR3 comprises 15 residues. V lost 0 bases and J 0 bases, leaving 9 bases between the germline ends. The lymph nodes were axillary draining lymph nodes from breast cancer patients. This chain joins TRBV20-1 and TRBJ1-3; D is undetermined. The TCR sequence derives from a female donor with breast cancer. Some clones in this sample may be carry-over from other donors' samples. The sample taken for sequencing was axillary lymph node tissue. The CDR3 DNA is TGCAGTGCTAGAGAGACATGGGACTCTGGAAACACCATATATTTT. Its protein is CSARETWDSGNTIYF.